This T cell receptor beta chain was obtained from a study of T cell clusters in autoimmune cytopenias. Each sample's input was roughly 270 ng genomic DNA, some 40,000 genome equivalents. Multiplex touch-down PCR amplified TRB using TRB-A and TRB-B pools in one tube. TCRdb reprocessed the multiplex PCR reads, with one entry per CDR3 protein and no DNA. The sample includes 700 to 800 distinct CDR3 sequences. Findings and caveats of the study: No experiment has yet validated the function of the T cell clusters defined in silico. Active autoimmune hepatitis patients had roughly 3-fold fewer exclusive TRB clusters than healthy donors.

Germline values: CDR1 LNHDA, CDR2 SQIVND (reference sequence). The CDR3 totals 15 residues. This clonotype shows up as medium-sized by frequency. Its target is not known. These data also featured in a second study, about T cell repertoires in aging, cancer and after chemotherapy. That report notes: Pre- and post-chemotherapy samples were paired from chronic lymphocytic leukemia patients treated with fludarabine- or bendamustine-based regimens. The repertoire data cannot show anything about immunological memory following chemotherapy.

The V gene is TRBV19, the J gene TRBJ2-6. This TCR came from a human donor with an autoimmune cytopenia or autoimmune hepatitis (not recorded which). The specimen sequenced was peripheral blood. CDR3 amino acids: CASSIAGTGANVLTF.